Following are 7 T cell receptor beta chains from one sample sequenced in a study of monozygotic twins with inflammatory bowel disease. Following a re-call of the 5' RACE reads, TCRdb has one entry per CDR3 protein and lacks DNA. In all, the sample yields some 210,000 distinct CDR3 sequences. The sequenced sample was blood. All receptors come from a human donor with ulcerative colitis or Crohn's disease, or a healthy co-twin of an affected twin (not recorded which).

CDR3 sequence: CASSLTQGAFRETQYF. The V gene is TRBV11-3, the J gene TRBJ2-5; TCRdb proposes TRBD1, but this gene call is untestable without DNA. Germline assignment: CDR1 SGHNT and CDR2 YENEEA. The CDR3 consists of 16 residues.

The chain is built from TRBV5-1 and TRBJ2-6. The CDR3 spans 15 residues. Germline V CDR1 and CDR2: SGHRS, YFSETQ. CDR3 in amino acids: CASSSLASGANVLTF.

The chain employs TRBV6-2 or TRBV6-3 and TRBJ2-1. Per the germline V gene, CDR1 is MNHEY and CDR2 is SVGEGT. The CDR3 extends over 12 amino acids. CDR3 region: CASCRDYNEQFF.

J is TRBJ1-5 and V is TRBV7-6; TCRdb returns TRBD1, unconfirmable since there is no DNA. Germline values: CDR1 SGHVS, CDR2 FNYEAQ. The CDR3 length is 17 residues. CDR3 amino acids: CASSLEPGQYSNQPQHF.

The chain recombines TRBV7-9 with TRBJ1-1; TCRdb indicates TRBD1, and absent DNA this call remains unverified. In germline, CDR1 is SEHNR, CDR2 FQNEAQ (reference sequence). The CDR3 extends over 13 amino acids. The CDR3 sequence: CASSAGRNTEAFF.

V and J are TRBV7-6 and TRBJ1-2; TCRdb's D call of TRBD1 is untestable without DNA. This CDR3 is 15 amino acids long. The V gene's germline CDR1 is SGHVS and CDR2 FNYEAQ. CDR3 sequence reads: CASSPGTGGVGGYTF.

The genes are TRBV11-2 and TRBJ1-1. Germline V gene sequence: CDR1 SGHAT, CDR2 FQNNGV. The CDR3 is 13 residues long. Here the CDR3 reads CASSLHVRTEAFF.